The 28 T cell receptor beta chains below were found in one sample sequenced in a study of cytomegalovirus exposure and HLA in healthy donors. PCR involved 60 Vbeta and 13 Jbeta primers. The table came from immunoSEQ multiplex PCR; TCRdb's copy has only in-frame clones and leaves some out. The sample data list 150,000 to 200,000 clones. The sample taken for sequencing was PBMCs. These receptors came from a young woman in good health and CMV-seropositive.

The chain uses TRBV11-2 and TRBJ2-2, with a possible D match to TRBD2 (5 bases). Germline values: CDR1 SGHAT, CDR2 FQNNGV. The CDR3 length is 16 residues. Deletions cut 4 bases from V and 3 bases from J, with 15 bases between. CDR3 amino acids: CASSSMVWGDTGELFF. CDR3 sequence (DNA): TGTGCCAGCAGCTCGATGGTTTGGGGAGACACCGGGGAGCTGTTTTTT.

The chain employs TRBV4-2 and TRBJ1-4; 7 bases map to TRBD1. CDR1 LGHNA and CDR2 YNFKEQ come from the germline V gene. Unmatched junction bases numbered 6, after V lost 6 bases and J lost 2 bases. This CDR3 has 15 amino acids. CDR3 DNA: TGTGCCAGCAGACCCACAGGGGTCACTAATGAAAAACTGTTTTTT. This gives the protein CASRPTGVTNEKLFF.

Note on this clone: It is likely a read error, because the conserved phenylalanine at the end of the CDR3 is missing. The DNA is omitted, as the CDR3 cannot be located on it reliably, and the CDR3 follows TCRdb's listing. J is TRBJ1-2 and V is TRBV21-1. TRBV21-1 is a pseudogene locus. With termini counted, the CDR3 has 12 amino acids. CDR3 loop: CASSKNPPSGLS.

The rearrangement uses TRBV19 and TRBJ1-2; 7 positions agree with TRBD1. Unmatched junction bases numbered 8, after V lost 10 bases and J lost 3 bases. This CDR3 contains 13 residues. Germline CDR1 is LNHDA and CDR2 is SQIVND (reference sequence). The CDR3 DNA is TGTGCCACCTACAGGGGAGATGACTATGGCTACACCTTC. Translating gives CATYRGDDYGYTF.

The J gene is TRBJ2-5, the V gene TRBV5-1; 13 nucleotides line up with TRBD2. The CDR3 sequence is 17 residues long. Trimming cost V 4 bases and J 2 bases; bases outside gene matches: 8. Per germline, CDR1 SGHRS and CDR2 YFSETQ. Written as DNA, the CDR3 is TGCGCCAGCAGCCTCGGACTAGCGGGGGCGACGCAAGAGACCCAGTACTTC. Translated: CASSLGLAGATQETQYF.

This chain connects TRBV30 to TRBJ1-6; 10 nucleotides align to TRBD1. With 4 bases clipped from V and 0 bases from J, the junction kept 9 bases outside the gene matches. This CDR3 is 18 amino acids long. CDR1 is GTSNPN, CDR2 SVGIG, per germline (reference sequence). The CDR3 bases are TGTGCCTGGACCCCGGGACAGGGGAGAGGCTCCTATAATTCACCCCTCCACTTT. It specifies CAWTPGQGRGSYNSPLHF.

The chain recombines TRBV11-2 with TRBJ2-5; 11 bases line up with TRBD2. V shed 7 bases and J 6 bases; nucleotides not matched to a gene: 13. The CDR3 is 16 amino acids. Germline V gene sequence: CDR1 SGHAT, CDR2 FQNNGV. The CDR3 spells CASTSPGLAALKTQYF. CDR3 bases: TGTGCCAGCACCTCTCCGGGACTAGCGGCCTTGAAGACCCAGTACTTC.

The chain has TRBV4-1 and TRBJ2-3; TRBD2 agrees at 9 bases. V dropped 4 bases and J dropped 3; count of bases not matched to a gene: 8. The V gene's germline CDR1 is MGHRA and CDR2 YSYEKL. This CDR3 is 16 amino acids long. The CDR3, as DNA: TGCGCCAGCAGCCTGATTAGCGGGGGATCGACAGATACGCAGTATTTT. This sequence encodes CASSLISGGSTDTQYF.

V and J are TRBV6-7 and TRBJ2-3; tentatively, D is TRBD2 (5 bases). TRBV6-7 is reported as an ORF; its role is uncertain. V gave up 1 base and J gave up 8 bases, with 19 bases separating them. The CDR3 covers 16 residues. CDR3 amino acids: CASSYCSSRSQTTQYF. In nucleotides, the CDR3 is TGTGCCAGCAGTTACTGTTCTAGCAGATCACAGACTACGCAGTATTTT.

The chain employs TRBV6-1 and TRBJ2-7; the match to TRBD2 covers 13 bases. There are 15 residues in the CDR3. The germline V gene has CDR1 MNHNS and CDR2 SASEGT. The V gene end was trimmed by 6 bases and the J gene end by 4 bases; junction bases not matched to a gene: 6. This chain's CDR3 is CASSRTSGGAYEQYF. CDR3 bases: TGTGCCAGCAGCCGAACTAGCGGGGGGGCGTACGAGCAGTACTTC.

The chain employs TRBV27 and TRBJ1-1; no firm D call. The CDR3 contains 15 residues. Looked up from germline, CDR1 is MNHEY and CDR2 is SMNVEV (reference sequence). V dropped 0 bases and J dropped 4 bases, with 12 bases sitting between them. The CDR3 protein is CASSLSRVVGTEAFF. Written as DNA, the CDR3 is TGTGCCAGCAGTTTATCGAGGGTGGTAGGCACTGAAGCTTTCTTT.

J is TRBJ1-2 and V is TRBV6-5; D is unclear. V was trimmed by 6 bases and J by 4 bases, leaving 12 bases between them. The CDR3 is 13 residues long. Germline CDR1 is MNHEY and CDR2 is SVGAGI. The CDR3: CASSPDTGYGYTF. The DNA for the CDR3 is TGTGCCAGCAGCCCGGATACGGGCTATGGCTACACCTTC.

The rearrangement joins TRBV30 to TRBJ2-1, with 13 bases fitting TRBD2. The germline V gene has CDR1 GTSNPN and CDR2 SVGIG (reference sequence). V was clipped by 1 base and J by 10 bases; unmatched bases: 4. The CDR3 loop spans 14 amino acids. CDR3 DNA sequence: TGTGCCTGGAGTGAACTAGCGGGGGGGTTCGAGCAGTTCTTC. Protein product: CAWSELAGGFEQFF.

The V call is TRBV15, the J call TRBJ2-7; TRBD2 aligns across 9 bases. Germline loops: CDR1 LNHNV, CDR2 YYDKDF (reference sequence). The length of the CDR3 is 16 residues. J was trimmed by 2 bases and V by 1 base; bases with no gene match: 6. The DNA for the CDR3 is TGTGCCACCAGCAGAGCCGGAGCGGGAGGCGCCTACGAGCAGTACTTC. Protein: CATSRAGAGGAYEQYF. Full variable domain (missing parts from reference TRBV15 and TRBJ2-7): DAMVIQNPRYQVTQFGKPVTLSCSQTLNHNVMYWYQQKSSQAPKLLFHYYDKDFNNEADTPDNFQSRRPNTSFCFLDIRSPGLGDTAMYLCATSRAGAGGAYEQYFGPGTRLTVT.

This sequence joins TRBV5-8 and TRBJ1-2; D gene ambiguous. V lost 4 bases to trimming and J lost 3 bases, with 19 bases between them. The CDR3 consists of 16 residues. CDR1 is SGHTS and CDR2 is YDEGEE in the germline V gene. CDR3: CASSARQSLGHYGYTF. CDR3 DNA sequence: TGTGCCAGCAGCGCTCGGCAATCCTTGGGCCACTATGGCTACACCTTC.

V gene TRBV7-6 combines with J gene TRBJ2-1, with no clear D. V lost 0 bases and J 10 bases, leaving 10 bases between the germline ends. Per the germline V gene, CDR1 is SGHVS and CDR2 is FNYEAQ. CDR3 length: 13 residues. The CDR3 loop reads CASSLAAVDEQFF. CDR3 bases: TGTGCCAGCAGCTTAGCGGCGGTCGACGAGCAGTTCTTC.

The CDR3 bases are TGTGCCAGCTCACCGATCGGACAGGACGTCTCTGGAAACACCATATATTTT. Its protein is CASSPIGQDVSGNTIYF. This chain links TRBV18 with TRBJ1-3; 7 bases are shared with TRBD1. The V and J ends lost 3 bases and 0 bases, in that order; junction bases with no gene match: 8. The CDR3 consists of 17 residues. The germline gives CDR1 KGHSH, CDR2 LQKENI.

The chain combines TRBV7-2 with TRBJ1-4; 8 nucleotides match TRBD1. Germline V CDR1 and CDR2: SGHTA, FQGNSA. The length of the CDR3 is 14 residues. Unmatched junction bases numbered 4, after V lost 5 bases and J lost 5 bases. For the CDR3, the DNA is TGTGCCAGCAGCCCGGACAGGGTCAATGAAAAACTGTTTTTT. Its protein is CASSPDRVNEKLFF.

This chain connects TRBV30 to TRBJ1-1, with 8 bases identical to TRBD1. V shed 1 base and J 4 bases; nucleotides not matched to a gene: 5. The CDR3 spans 14 residues. In germline, CDR1 is GTSNPN, CDR2 SVGIG (reference sequence). Written as DNA, the CDR3 is TGTGCCTGGAGTGGGACAGGGCGGGTCACTGAAGCTTTCTTT. Amino acid sequence: CAWSGTGRVTEAFF.

The chain is built from TRBV7-8 and TRBJ1-5, with D maybe TRBD1 (5 bases). Germline assignment: CDR1 SGHVS and CDR2 FQNEAQ. The V end lost 4 bases, the J end lost 7 bases, and 20 bases lay between the germline ends. The CDR3 extends over 16 amino acids. CDR3 loop: CASSSQARQGSQPQHF. In DNA, the CDR3 is TGTGCCAGCAGCTCCCAAGCGAGGCAGGGTAGCCAGCCCCAGCATTTT.

The chain recombines TRBV7-2 with TRBJ2-1; 7 bases map to TRBD1. This CDR3 has 15 amino acids. V lost 5 bases, J lost 5 bases, and 9 bases stayed unmatched. The germline V gene has CDR1 SGHTA and CDR2 FQGNSA. CDR3 in DNA: TGTGCCAGCAGCATGCAACAGGGGTGGGACAATGAGCAGTTCTTC. It codes for CASSMQQGWDNEQFF.

The chain carries TRBV6-6 and TRBJ1-6; 8 nucleotides align to TRBD1. Trimming took 4 bases from V and 8 from J; bases not matched to a gene: 10. The CDR3 has 16 residues. Germline V lookup: CDR1 MNHNY, CDR2 SVGAGI (reference sequence). The CDR3 spells CASSSPGQGSDSPLHF. The CDR3 coding sequence is TGTGCCAGCAGTTCCCCCGGACAGGGAAGTGATTCACCCCTCCACTTT.

This chain connects TRBV11-2 to TRBJ2-1; D perhaps matches TRBD2 (5 bases). The CDR3 is 16 amino acids. Per germline, CDR1 SGHAT and CDR2 FQNNGV. V lost 5 bases and J 9 bases, leaving 23 bases between the germline ends. CDR3 sequence (DNA): TGTGCCAGCAGCGCAGTTGATACAACCTCCCGGGGTGAGCAGTTCTTC. Its translation: CASSAVDTTSRGEQFF.

This chain uses TRBV5-6 with TRBJ2-3; D is uncertain. Germline-derived CDR1 and CDR2 are SGHDT and YYEEEE. The CDR3 runs 14 residues. Trimming pared 2 bases from V and 1 base from J, leaving 8 bases between. DNA of the CDR3: TGTGCCAGCAGCTTTCTTCCAGGCACAGATACGCAGTATTTT. It codes for CASSFLPGTDTQYF. Drawing the rest from reference TRBV5-6 and TRBJ2-3, the complete variable domain is DAGVTQSPTHLIKTRGQQVTLRCSPKSGHDTVSWYQQALGQGPQFIFQYYEEEERQRGNFPDRFSGHQFPNYSSELNVNALLLGDSALYLCASSFLPGTDTQYFGPGTRLTVL.

The rearrangement links TRBV7-3 to TRBJ2-1, with D perhaps matching TRBD1 (6 bases). Trimming pared 4 bases from V and 10 bases from J, leaving 14 bases between. CDR3 size: 13 residues. In germline, CDR1 is SGHTA, CDR2 FQGTGA. For the CDR3, the DNA is TGTGCCAGCAGCTCGCCCCCCGACAGGGAGCAGTTCTTC. This encodes CASSSPPDREQFF.

CDR3 bases: TGTGCCAGCTCACCCCAGAAGACAGGGACAGACGAGCAGTACTTC. Translation gives CASSPQKTGTDEQYF. The chain employs TRBV18 and TRBJ2-7; 7 bases match TRBD1. Germline V gives CDR1 KGHSH, CDR2 LQKENI. This CDR3 contains 15 residues. The junction had 10 bases not matched to a gene; V was cut back by 3 bases and J by 5 bases.

The chain recombines TRBV27 with TRBJ2-7, with TRBD2 identical over 12 bases. The CDR3 totals 15 residues. V shed 3 bases, J shed 6 bases, and the junction held 6 bases outside the gene matches. Germline CDR1 reads MNHEY; CDR2 reads SMNVEV (reference sequence). CDR3 amino acids: CASSFRLAGAGEQYF. The DNA for the CDR3 is TGTGCCAGCAGTTTTAGACTAGCGGGAGCCGGCGAGCAGTACTTC.

The V gene is TRBV10-1, the J gene TRBJ2-7, with 8 bases lining up with TRBD1. Germline V gene sequence: CDR1 WNHNN, CDR2 SYGVQD (reference sequence). The CDR3 extends over 16 amino acids. Germline trimming cut 3 bases from V and 2 bases from J; bases unmatched to any gene: 9. CDR3 residues: CASSDPGQGVTYEQYF. The CDR3 DNA is TGCGCCAGCAGTGACCCTGGACAGGGAGTTACCTACGAGCAGTACTTC.